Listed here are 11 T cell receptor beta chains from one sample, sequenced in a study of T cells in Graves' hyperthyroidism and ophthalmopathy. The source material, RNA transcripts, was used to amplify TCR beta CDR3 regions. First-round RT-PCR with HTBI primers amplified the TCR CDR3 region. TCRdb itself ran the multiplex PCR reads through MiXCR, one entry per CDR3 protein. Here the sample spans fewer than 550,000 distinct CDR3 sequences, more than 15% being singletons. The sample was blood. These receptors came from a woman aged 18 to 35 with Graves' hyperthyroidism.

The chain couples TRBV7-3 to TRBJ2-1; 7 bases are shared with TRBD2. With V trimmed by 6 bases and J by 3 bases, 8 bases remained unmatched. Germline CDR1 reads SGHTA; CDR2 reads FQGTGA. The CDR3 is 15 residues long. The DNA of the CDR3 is TGTGCCAGCAGGTTTACTAGCGCAGTCTACAATGAGCAGTTCTTC. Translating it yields CASRFTSAVYNEQFF.

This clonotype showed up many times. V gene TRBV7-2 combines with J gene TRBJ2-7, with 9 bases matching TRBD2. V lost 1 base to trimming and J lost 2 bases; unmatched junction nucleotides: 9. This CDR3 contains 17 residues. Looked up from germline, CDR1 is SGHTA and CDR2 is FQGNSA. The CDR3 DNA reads TGTGCCAGCAGCTTAGAGGGCGGGGGGGCCGTAACCTACGAGCAGTACTTC. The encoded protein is CASSLEGGGAVTYEQYF.

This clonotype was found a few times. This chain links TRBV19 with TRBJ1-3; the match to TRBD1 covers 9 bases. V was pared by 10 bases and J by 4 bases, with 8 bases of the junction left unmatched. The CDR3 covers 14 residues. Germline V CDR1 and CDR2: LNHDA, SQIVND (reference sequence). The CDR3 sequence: CATTTGGAGNTIYF. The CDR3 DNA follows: TGTGCCACCACAACAGGGGGCGCCGGAAACACCATATATTTT.

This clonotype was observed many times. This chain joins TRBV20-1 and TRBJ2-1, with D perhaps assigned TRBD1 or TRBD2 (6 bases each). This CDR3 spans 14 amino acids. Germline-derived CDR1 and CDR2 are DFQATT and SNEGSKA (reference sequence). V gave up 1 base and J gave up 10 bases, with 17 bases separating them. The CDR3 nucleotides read TGCAGTGCTAGAGGGGGGGACACTCGGGAGGAGCAGTTCTTC. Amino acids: CSARGGDTREEQFF.

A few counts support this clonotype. CDR3 DNA sequence: TGCAGCGTTGACATGGGAATCACCGGGGAGCTGTTTTTT. Translating gives CSVDMGITGELFF. The rearrangement links TRBV29-1 to TRBJ2-2; no definite D call. The V gene's germline CDR1 is SQVTM and CDR2 ANQGSEA. The CDR3 contains 13 residues. The germline V and J ends were trimmed by 3 bases and 4 bases, with 9 bases remaining between them.

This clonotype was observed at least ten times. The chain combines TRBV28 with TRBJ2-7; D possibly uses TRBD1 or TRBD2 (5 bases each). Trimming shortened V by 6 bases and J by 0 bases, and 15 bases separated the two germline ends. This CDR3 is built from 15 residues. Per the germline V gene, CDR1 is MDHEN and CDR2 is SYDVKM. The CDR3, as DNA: TGTGCCAGCAGCCCCGGGGACCTTCCCTCCTACGAGCAGTACTTC. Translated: CASSPGDLPSYEQYF.

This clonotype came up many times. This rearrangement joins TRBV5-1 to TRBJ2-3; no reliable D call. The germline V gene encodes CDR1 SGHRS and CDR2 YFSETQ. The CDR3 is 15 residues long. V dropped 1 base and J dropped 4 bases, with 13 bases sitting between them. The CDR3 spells CASSLPKGSPDTQYF. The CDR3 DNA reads TGCGCCAGCAGCTTGCCGAAGGGATCTCCAGATACGCAGTATTTT.

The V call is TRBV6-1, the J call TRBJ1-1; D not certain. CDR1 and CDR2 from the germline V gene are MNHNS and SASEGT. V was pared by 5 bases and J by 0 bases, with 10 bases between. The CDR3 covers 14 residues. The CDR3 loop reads CASSITNMNTEAFF. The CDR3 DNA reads TGTGCCAGCAGTATAACCAACATGAACACTGAAGCTTTCTTT.

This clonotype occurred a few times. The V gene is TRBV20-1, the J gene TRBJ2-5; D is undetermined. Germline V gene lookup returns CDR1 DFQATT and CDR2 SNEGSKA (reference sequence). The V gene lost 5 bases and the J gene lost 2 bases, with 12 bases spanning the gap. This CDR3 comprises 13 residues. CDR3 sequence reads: CSAPIVVQETQYF. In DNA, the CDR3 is TGCAGTGCTCCTATAGTGGTTCAAGAGACCCAGTACTTC.

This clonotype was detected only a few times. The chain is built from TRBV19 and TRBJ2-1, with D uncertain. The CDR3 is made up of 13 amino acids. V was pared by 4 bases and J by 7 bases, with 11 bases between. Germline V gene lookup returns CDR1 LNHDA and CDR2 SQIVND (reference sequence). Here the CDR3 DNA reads TGTGCCAGTAGTACCATTGCTTTTAATGAGCAGTTCTTC. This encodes CASSTIAFNEQFF. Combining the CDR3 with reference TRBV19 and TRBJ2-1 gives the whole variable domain DGGITQSPKYLFRKEGQNVTLSCEQNLNHDAMYWYRQDPGQGLRLIYYSQIVNDFQKGDIAEGYSVSREKKESFPLTVTSAQKNPTAFYLCASSTIAFNEQFFGPGTRLTVL.

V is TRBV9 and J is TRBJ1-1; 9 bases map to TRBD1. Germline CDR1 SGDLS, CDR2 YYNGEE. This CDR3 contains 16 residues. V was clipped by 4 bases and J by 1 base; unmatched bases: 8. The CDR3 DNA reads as TGTGCCAGCAGCCCCCGGACAGGGGCTGGGAACACTGAAGCTTTCTTT. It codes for CASSPRTGAGNTEAFF.